What follows describes a single TCR beta chain. As originally analysed: Amplification from reference gene primers served as the basis for estimated nucleated cell counts. Clones were sequenced by immunoSEQ multiplex PCR, and TCRdb holds only the in-frame ones, with some missing. V and J calls and clone size follow that table, whereas D and trimming were derived from the DNA. The data show some 220,000 clones, around 84% seen once. This sample is part of a study of blood T cell repertoires in COVID-19. Background on the study: The United States, Italy and Spain provided the acute and convalescent COVID-19 samples. PBMCs, B-cell-depleted T cells, or T cells provided the cDNA or gDNA that made up the material.

Trimming cost V 1 base and J 6 bases; bases outside gene matches: 2. This CDR3 has 14 residues. CDR1 and CDR2 from the germline V gene are SGHRS and YFSETQ. The sequence was collected from a man aged 45-60 years with active or convalescent COVID-19. This chain uses TRBV5-1 with TRBJ1-4, with 8 bases that match TRBD1. The sample comprised peripheral blood. In nucleotides, the CDR3 is TGCGCCAGCAGCTTGCAGGGGGCGGATGAAAAACTGTTTTTT. This gives the protein CASSLQGADEKLFF. The whole variable domain, filled in from reference TRBV5-1 and TRBJ1-4, reads KAGVTQTPRYLIKTRGQQVTLSCSPISGHRSVSWYQQTPGQGLQFLFEYFSETQRNKGNFPGRFSGRQFSNSRSEMNVSTLELGDSALYLCASSLQGADEKLFFGSGTQLSVL.